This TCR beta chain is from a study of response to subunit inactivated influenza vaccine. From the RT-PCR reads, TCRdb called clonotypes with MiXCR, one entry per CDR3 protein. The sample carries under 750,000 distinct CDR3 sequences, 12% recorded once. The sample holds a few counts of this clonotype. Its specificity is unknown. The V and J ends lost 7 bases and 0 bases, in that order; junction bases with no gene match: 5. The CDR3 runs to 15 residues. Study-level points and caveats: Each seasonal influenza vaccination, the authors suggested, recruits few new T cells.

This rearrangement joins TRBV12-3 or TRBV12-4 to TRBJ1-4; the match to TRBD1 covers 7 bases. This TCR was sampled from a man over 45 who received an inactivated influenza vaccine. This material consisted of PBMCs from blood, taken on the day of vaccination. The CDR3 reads CASTRGQATNEKLFF. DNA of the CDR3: TGTGCCAGCACCAGAGGACAGGCAACTAATGAAAAACTGTTTTTT.